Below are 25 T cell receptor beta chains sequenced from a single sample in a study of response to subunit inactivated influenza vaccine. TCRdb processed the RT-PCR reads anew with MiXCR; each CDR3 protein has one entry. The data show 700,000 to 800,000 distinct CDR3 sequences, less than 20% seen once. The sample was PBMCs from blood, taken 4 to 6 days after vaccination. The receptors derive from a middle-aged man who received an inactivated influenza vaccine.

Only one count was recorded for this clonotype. This CDR3 is CASSPLRRQAGANVLTF. DNA for the CDR3: TGTGCCAGCAGCCCCCTGAGACGACAGGCTGGGGCCAACGTCCTGACTTTC. The chain is built from TRBV7-3 and TRBJ2-6, with D perhaps matching TRBD1 (6 bases). The length of the CDR3 is 17 residues. V was trimmed by 5 bases and J by 2 bases, leaving 16 bases between them. CDR1 is SGHTA and CDR2 is FQGTGA in the germline V gene.

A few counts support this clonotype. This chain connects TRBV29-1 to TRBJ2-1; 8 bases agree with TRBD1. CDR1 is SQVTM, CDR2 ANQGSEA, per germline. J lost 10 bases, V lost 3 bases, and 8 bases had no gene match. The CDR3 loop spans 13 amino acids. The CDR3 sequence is CSVEDRVELEQFF. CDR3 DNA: TGCAGCGTTGAGGACAGGGTGGAGTTGGAGCAGTTCTTC.

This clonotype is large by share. CDR3 sequence: CASGTGAGVYEQYF. In nucleotides, the CDR3 is TGTGCCAGCGGTACAGGCGCAGGTGTGTACGAGCAGTACTTC. V usage is TRBV13 and J usage is TRBJ2-7, with D maybe TRBD1 (5 bases). In germline, CDR1 is PRHDT, CDR2 FYEKMQ (reference sequence). The CDR3 loop spans 14 amino acids. Trimming removed 8 bases at V and 4 bases at J, with 18 bases between.

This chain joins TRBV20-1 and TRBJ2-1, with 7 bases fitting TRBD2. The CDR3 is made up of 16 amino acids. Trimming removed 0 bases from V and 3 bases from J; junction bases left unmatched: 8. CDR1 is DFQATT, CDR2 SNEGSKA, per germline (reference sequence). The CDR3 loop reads CSARDQGTTVYNEQFF. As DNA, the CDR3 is TGCAGTGCTAGAGATCAAGGGACTACCGTCTACAATGAGCAGTTCTTC.

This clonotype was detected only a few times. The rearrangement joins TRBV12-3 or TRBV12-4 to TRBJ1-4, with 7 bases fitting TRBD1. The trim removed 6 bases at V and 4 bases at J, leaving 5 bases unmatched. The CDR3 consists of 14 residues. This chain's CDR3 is CASRGTAHNEKLFF. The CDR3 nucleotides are TGTGCCAGCAGGGGGACAGCCCATAATGAAAAACTGTTTTTT.

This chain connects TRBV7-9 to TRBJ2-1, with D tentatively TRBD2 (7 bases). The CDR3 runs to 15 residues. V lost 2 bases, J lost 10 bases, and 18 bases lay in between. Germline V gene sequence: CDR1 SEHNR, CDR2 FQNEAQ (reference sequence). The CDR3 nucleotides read TGTGCCAGCAGCTTACCGGGGGGCCCCTCGCGGGAGCAGTTCTTC. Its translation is CASSLPGGPSREQFF.

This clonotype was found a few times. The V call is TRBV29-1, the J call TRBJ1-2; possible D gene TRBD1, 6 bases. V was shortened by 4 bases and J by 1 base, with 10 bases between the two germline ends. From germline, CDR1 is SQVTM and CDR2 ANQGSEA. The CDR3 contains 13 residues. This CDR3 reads CSVGAGDNYGYTF. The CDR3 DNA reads TGCAGCGTTGGGGCAGGGGATAACTATGGCTACACCTTC.

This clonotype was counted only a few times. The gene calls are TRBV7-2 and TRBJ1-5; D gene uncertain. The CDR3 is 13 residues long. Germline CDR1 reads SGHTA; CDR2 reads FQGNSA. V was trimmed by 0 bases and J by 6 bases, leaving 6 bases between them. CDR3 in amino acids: CASSLASGQPQHF. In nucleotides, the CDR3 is TGTGCCAGCAGCTTAGCCAGCGGTCAGCCCCAGCATTTT.

The DNA for the CDR3 is TGTGCCTCTTTTATGAAGGCCCCGGAGGGCGGGAGTTCCTACAATGAGCAGTTCTTC. As protein: CASFMKAPEGGSSYNEQFF. The V call is TRBV10-3, the J call TRBJ2-1, with TRBD2 matching 7 bases. Germline assignment: CDR1 ENHRY and CDR2 SYGVKD. The CDR3 runs 19 residues. Trimming at V came to 11 bases and at J to 1 base, leaving 23 bases not matched to a gene.

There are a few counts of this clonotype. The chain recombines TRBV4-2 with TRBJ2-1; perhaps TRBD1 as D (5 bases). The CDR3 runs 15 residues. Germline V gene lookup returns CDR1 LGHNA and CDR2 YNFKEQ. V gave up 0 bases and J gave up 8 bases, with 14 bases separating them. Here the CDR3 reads CASSQDGADSDEQFF. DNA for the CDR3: TGTGCCAGCAGCCAAGATGGGGCGGATTCCGATGAGCAGTTCTTC.

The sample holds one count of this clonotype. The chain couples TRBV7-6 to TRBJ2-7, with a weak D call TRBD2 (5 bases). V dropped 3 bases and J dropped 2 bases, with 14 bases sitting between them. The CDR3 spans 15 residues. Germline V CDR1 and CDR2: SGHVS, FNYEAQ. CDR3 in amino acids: CASSLNRGSAYEQYF. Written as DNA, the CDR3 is TGTGCCAGCAGCTTGAATCGAGGGAGCGCCTACGAGCAGTACTTC.

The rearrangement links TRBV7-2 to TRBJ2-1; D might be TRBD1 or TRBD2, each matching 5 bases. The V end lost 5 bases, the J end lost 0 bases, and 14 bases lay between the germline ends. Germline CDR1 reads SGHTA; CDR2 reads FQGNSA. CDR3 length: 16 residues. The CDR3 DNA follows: TGTGCCAGCAGCACCCGGGACGGAAGCTCCTACAATGAGCAGTTCTTC. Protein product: CASSTRDGSSYNEQFF.

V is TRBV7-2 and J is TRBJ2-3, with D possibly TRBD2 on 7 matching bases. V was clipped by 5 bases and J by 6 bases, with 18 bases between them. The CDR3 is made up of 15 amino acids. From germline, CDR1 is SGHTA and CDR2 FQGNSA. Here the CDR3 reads CASSGGAGALDTQYF. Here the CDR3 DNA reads TGTGCCAGCAGCGGGGGGGCGGGAGCCCTGGATACGCAGTATTTT.

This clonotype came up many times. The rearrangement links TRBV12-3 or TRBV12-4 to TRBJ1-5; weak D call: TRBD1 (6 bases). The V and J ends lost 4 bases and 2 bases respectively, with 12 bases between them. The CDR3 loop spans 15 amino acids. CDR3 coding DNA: TGTGCCAGCAGTTCTTTACAGGGTGGCAATCAGCCCCAGCATTTT. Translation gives CASSSLQGGNQPQHF.

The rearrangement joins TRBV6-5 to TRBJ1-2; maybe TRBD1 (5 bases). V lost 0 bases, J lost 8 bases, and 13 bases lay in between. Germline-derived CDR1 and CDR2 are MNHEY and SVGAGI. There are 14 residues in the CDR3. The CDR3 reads CASSYSYGGDGYTF. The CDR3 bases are TGTGCCAGCAGTTACTCGTACGGGGGTGACGGCTACACCTTC.

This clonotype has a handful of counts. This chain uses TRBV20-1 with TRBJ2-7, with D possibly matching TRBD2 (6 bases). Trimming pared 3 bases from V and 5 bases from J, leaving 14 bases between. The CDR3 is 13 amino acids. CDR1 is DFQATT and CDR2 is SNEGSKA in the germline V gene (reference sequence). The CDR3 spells CSASSGVKDEQYF. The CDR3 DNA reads TGCAGTGCTAGTTCGGGAGTCAAGGACGAGCAGTACTTC.

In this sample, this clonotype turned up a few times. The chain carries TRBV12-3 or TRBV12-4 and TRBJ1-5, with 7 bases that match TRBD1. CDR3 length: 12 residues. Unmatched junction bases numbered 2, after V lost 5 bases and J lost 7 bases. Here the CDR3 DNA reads TGTGCCAGCAGTCTGGACAGGCAGCCCCAGCATTTT. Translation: CASSLDRQPQHF.

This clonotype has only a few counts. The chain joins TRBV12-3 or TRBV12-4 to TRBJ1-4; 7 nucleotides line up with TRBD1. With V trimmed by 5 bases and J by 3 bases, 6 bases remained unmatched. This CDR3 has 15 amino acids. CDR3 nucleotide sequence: TGTGCCAGCAGTACTGGGGACAGCTCTAATGAAAAACTGTTTTTT. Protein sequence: CASSTGDSSNEKLFF.

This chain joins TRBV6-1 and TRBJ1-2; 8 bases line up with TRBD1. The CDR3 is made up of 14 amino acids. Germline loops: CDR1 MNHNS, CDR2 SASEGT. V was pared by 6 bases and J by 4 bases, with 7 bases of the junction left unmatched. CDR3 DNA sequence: TGTGCCAGCAGCGGACAGGGAGGGAGCTATGGCTACACCTTC. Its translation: CASSGQGGSYGYTF.

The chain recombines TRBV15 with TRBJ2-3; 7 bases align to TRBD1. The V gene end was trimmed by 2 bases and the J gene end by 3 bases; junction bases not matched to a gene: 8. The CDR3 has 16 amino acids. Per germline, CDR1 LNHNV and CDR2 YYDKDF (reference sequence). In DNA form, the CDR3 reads TGTGCCACCAGCAGACTGACAGGGTTTGGTACAGATACGCAGTATTTT. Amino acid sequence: CATSRLTGFGTDTQYF.

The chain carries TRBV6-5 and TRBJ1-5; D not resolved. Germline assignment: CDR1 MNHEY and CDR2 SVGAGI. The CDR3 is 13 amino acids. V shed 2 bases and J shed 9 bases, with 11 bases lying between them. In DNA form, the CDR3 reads TGTGCCAGCAGTTACGGGGTACTAAGGCCCCAGCATTTT. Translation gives CASSYGVLRPQHF.

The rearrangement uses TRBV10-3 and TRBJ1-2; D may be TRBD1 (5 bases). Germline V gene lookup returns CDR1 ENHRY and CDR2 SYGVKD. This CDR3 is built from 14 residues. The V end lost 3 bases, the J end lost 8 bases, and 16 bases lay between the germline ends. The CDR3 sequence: CAISDRDYIAGYTF. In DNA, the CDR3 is TGTGCCATCAGTGACAGGGATTATATTGCGGGCTACACCTTC.

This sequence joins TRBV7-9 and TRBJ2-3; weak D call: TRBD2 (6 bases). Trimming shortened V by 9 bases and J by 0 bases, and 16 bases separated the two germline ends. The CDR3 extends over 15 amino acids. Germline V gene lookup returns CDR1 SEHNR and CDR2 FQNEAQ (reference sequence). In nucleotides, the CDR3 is TGTGCCAGTGACCGGGGGACTTCTAGCACAGATACGCAGTATTTT. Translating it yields CASDRGTSSTDTQYF. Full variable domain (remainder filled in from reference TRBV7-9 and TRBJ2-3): DTGVSQNPRHKITKRGQNVTFRCDPISEHNRLYWYRQTLGQGPEFLTYFQNEAQLEKSRLLSDRFSAERPKGSFSTLEIQRTEQGDSAMYLCASDRGTSSTDTQYFGPGTRLTVL.

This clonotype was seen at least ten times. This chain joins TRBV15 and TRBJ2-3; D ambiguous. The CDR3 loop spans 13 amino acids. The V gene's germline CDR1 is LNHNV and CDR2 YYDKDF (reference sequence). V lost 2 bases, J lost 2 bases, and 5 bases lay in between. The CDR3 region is CATSRQLTDTQYF. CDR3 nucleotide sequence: TGTGCCACCAGCAGACAACTCACAGATACGCAGTATTTT.

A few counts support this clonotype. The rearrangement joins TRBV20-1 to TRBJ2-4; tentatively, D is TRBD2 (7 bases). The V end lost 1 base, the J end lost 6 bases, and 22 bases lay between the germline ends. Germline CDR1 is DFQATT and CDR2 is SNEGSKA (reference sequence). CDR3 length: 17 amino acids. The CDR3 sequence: CSARGRADSGDINIQYF. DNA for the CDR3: TGCAGTGCTAGAGGCCGGGCGGACAGCGGGGATATAAACATTCAGTACTTC.